The clone carrying this T cell receptor beta chain came up once. Its specificity is unknown. These data originate in a study of cytotoxic CD8 clonotypes in ibrutinib-treated CLL. Library input was about 1.8 micrograms of DNA from cryopreserved PBMCs. V gave up 4 bases and J gave up 2 bases; unmatched junction bases: 3. The CDR3 loop spans 14 amino acids. Looked up from germline, CDR1 is ENHRY and CDR2 is SYGVKD. Clones were read by immunoSEQ multiplex PCR, and TCRdb kept only the in-frame ones, dropping some. Among some 25,000 clones, approximately 71% were seen once, and the ten largest hold roughly 47%. Study results and caveats: Private clonotypes, not public ones, expanded at ibrutinib response. Clonality was elevated at ibrutinib response and had returned toward baseline at progression.

The sequence was obtained from a human donor with chronic lymphocytic leukemia. The sequencing here drew on PBMCs, taken at disease progression, from a patient treated with ibrutinib. This chain uses TRBV10-3 with TRBJ2-3; TRBD2 matches 7 bases. The CDR3, as DNA: TGTGCCATCAGTGTAGGACTAGACACAGATACGCAGTATTTT. It yields the protein CAISVGLDTDTQYF.